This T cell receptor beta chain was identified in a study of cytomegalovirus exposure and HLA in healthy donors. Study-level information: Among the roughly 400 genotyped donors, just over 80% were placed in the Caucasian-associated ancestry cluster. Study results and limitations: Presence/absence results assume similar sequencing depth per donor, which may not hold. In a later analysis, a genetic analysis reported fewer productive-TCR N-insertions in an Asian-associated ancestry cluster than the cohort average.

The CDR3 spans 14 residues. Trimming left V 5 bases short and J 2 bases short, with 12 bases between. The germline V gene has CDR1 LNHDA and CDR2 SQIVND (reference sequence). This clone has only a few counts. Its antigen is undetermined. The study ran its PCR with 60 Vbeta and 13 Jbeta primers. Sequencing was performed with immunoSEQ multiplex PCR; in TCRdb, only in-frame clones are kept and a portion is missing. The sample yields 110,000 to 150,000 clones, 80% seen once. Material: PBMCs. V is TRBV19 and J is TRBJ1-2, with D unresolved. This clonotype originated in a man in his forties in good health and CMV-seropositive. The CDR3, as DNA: TGTGCCAGTAGTCCTCCTGGGAGAAACTATGGCTACACCTTC. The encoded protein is CASSPPGRNYGYTF. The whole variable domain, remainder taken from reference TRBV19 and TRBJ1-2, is DGGITQSPKYLFRKEGQNVTLSCEQNLNHDAMYWYRQDPGQGLRLIYYSQIVNDFQKGDIAEGYSVSREKKESFPLTVTSAQKNPTAFYLCASSPPGRNYGYTFGSGTRLTVV.